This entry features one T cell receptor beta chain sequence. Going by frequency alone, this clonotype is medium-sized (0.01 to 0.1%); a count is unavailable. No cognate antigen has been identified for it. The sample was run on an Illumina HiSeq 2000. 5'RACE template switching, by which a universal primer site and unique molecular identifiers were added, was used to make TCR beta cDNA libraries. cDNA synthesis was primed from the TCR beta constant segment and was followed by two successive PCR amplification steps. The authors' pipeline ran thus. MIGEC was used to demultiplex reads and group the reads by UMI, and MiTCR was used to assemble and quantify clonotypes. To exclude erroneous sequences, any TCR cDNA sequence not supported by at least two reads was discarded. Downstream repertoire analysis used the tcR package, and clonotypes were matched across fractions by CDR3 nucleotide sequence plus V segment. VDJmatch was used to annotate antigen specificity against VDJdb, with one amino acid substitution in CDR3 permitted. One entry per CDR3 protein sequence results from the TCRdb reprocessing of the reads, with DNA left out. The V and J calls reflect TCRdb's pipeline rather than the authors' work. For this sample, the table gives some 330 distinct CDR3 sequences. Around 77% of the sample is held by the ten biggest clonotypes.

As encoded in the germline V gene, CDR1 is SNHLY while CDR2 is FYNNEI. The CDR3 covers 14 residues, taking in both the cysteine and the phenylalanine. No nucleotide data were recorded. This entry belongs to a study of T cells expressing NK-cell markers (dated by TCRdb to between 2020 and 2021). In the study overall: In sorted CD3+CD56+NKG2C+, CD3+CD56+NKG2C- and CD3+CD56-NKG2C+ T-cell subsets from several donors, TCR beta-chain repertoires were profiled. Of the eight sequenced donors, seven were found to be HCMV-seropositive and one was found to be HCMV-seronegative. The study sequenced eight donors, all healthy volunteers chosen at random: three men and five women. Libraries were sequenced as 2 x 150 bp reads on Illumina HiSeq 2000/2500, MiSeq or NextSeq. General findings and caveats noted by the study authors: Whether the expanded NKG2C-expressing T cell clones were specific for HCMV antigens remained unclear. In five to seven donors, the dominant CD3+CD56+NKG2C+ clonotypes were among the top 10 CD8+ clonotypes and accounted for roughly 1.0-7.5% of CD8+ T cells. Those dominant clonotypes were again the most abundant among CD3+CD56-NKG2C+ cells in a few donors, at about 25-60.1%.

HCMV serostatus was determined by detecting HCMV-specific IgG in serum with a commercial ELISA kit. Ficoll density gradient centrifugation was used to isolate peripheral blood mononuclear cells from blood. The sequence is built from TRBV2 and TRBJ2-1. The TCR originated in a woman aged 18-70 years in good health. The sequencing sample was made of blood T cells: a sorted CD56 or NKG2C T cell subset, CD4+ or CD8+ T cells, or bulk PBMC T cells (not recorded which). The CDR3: CASSDSTAYNEQFF.